A single sample gave rise to the 5 T cell receptor beta chains below, sequenced in a study of T cells in Graves' hyperthyroidism and ophthalmopathy (dated by TCRdb to about 2019). Library creation used multiplex PCR. Sequencer: Illumina HiSeq 2000. The TCR beta CDR3 regions were amplified from RNA transcripts. A first-round RT-PCR of the TCR CDR3 used the HTBI primer set with the Qiagen OneStep RT-PCR kit. TCRdb reran the public reads through fastp at Q25 and MiXCR, keeping productive beta chains. Entries are consolidated by CDR3 protein sequence, retaining the most common genes and DNA. The sample table contains 500,000 to 650,000 distinct CDR3 sequences; only one count was recorded for over 15% of them. Around 17% of the sample belongs to the ten largest clones. Input material: blood. Every receptor here comes from a woman aged 18-30 years with Graves' ophthalmopathy.

V and J are TRBV25-1 and TRBJ2-7; 11 bases match TRBD1. The J segment lost 3 bases and the V segment lost 1 base, leaving 11 bases of the junction unmatched. Germline assignment: CDR1 MGHDK and CDR2 SYGVNS. This CDR3 has 18 residues. The CDR3 DNA reads as TGTGCCAGCAGTGAATTAGGGGACCGGGACAGGGGGTACTACGAGCAGTACTTC. This gives the protein CASSELGDRDRGYYEQYF.

In this sample, this clonotype turned up many times. This chain joins TRBV20-1 and TRBJ2-1, with 9 bases identical to TRBD2. Germline V lookup: CDR1 DFQATT, CDR2 SNEGSKA (reference sequence). V lost 0 bases, J lost 6 bases, and 6 bases stayed unmatched. CDR3 length: 15 residues. CDR3 nucleotide sequence: TGCAGTGCTAGAGACCGGACTAGCGAAGTCAATGAGCAGTTCTTC. Translation: CSARDRTSEVNEQFF.

This clonotype has at least ten counts. The chain carries TRBV20-1 and TRBJ2-7; the D gene is possibly TRBD1 (6 bases). Trimming pared 5 bases from V and 5 bases from J, leaving 19 bases between. CDR3 size: 14 residues. CDR1 DFQATT and CDR2 SNEGSKA come from the germline V gene (reference sequence). CDR3 coding DNA: TGCAGTGCTCCCTCGCACAGGGCCAAGGACGAGCAGTACTTC. As protein: CSAPSHRAKDEQYF.

This clonotype was seen only a few times. The chain carries TRBV28 and TRBJ2-2; D is perhaps TRBD1 (5 bases). Germline CDR1 reads MDHEN; CDR2 reads SYDVKM. Trimming removed 6 bases from V and 0 bases from J, with 14 bases in between. This CDR3 comprises 16 residues. CDR3 protein: CASRILDNANTGELFF. Written as DNA, the CDR3 is TGTGCCAGCAGGATTTTGGACAACGCGAACACCGGGGAGCTGTTTTTT.

The chain links TRBV10-3 to TRBJ1-1; TRBD1 aligns across 10 bases. The CDR3 covers 14 residues. CDR1 and CDR2 (germline): ENHRY, SYGVKD. The junction had 3 bases not matched to a gene; V was cut back by 4 bases and J by 4 bases. CDR3 residues: CAISARDRGTEAFF. In nucleotides, the CDR3 is TGTGCCATCAGTGCAAGGGACAGGGGCACTGAAGCTTTCTTT.